The TCR beta chain under discussion was sequenced for a study of blood T cell repertoires in COVID-19. In the study overall: Acute and convalescent COVID-19 specimens originated in the United States, Italy and Spain.

Sequencing was performed with immunoSEQ multiplex PCR; in TCRdb, only in-frame clones are kept and a portion is missing. The sample has 45,000 to 55,000 clones; 85% to 90% are singletons. The V end was cut by 1 base, the J end by 0 bases, with 13 bases between. The CDR3 runs 16 residues. Germline CDR1 and CDR2: SGHTA and FQGNSA. This clone was picked up one time. Material: peripheral blood. This chain joins TRBV7-2 and TRBJ2-7, with D hard to call. This TCR was recovered from a man aged 70 or older with active COVID-19. The chain's CDR3 is CASSLVSRPLSYEQYF. The CDR3 DNA reads as TGTGCCAGCAGCTTAGTCTCCAGGCCCCTCTCCTACGAGCAGTACTTC.